This T cell receptor beta chain was profiled in a study of CD8 T cells in ankylosing spondylitis. CDR3 size: 14 residues. The V end was cut by 0 bases, the J end by 8 bases, with 13 bases between. Germline CDR1 is MNHEY and CDR2 is SVGAGI. TCRdb re-called the 5' RACE reads with MiXCR, one entry per CDR3 protein. The data hold about 240,000 distinct CDR3 sequences, with roughly 10% observed a single time. The study's findings and limits: Researchers reportedly found disease-linked clones significantly enriched in matched ankylosing spondylitis synovial fluid. A motif of under ten highly homologous TCR beta variants was seen as apparently characteristic of ankylosing spondylitis blood.

At least ten counts were recorded for this clonotype. The antigen remains undetermined. The sequence derives from a male donor with ankylosing spondylitis or in good health (not recorded which). Sequencing input: blood, either unsorted or a sorted T cell fraction (not recorded which). V gene TRBV6-5 combines with J gene TRBJ1-2; unclear D gene. CDR3 bases: TGTGCCAGCAGTTACTCGAGACGGGCCAGGGGCTACACCTTC. Its translation is CASSYSRRARGYTF.